The clone carrying this T cell receptor beta chain appeared once. This CDR3 has 16 residues. The junction had 10 bases not matched to a gene; V was cut back by 5 bases and J by 3 bases. Germline V gives CDR1 SEHNR, CDR2 FQNEAQ (reference sequence). Profiled with immunoSEQ multiplex PCR; TCRdb holds only in-frame clones, not every one. The table shows some 320,000 clones, with about 87% occurring only once. This sample was included in a study of blood T cell repertoires in COVID-19. What was sequenced was peripheral blood. The chain is built from TRBV7-9 and TRBJ2-1; 7 bases align to TRBD1. This clonotype was obtained from a woman under 40 who had recovered from COVID-19. The CDR3 protein is CASSADRDSGYNEQFF. Here the CDR3 DNA reads TGTGCCAGCAGCGCGGACCGGGACAGTGGCTACAATGAGCAGTTCTTC.